Below are 21 T cell receptor beta chains sequenced from a single sample in a study of metastatic and nonmetastatic thyroid tumors. None of the patients had undergone any treatment ahead of thyroid surgery. With MiXCR, TCRdb reprocessed the PCR reads. This sample has about 30,000 clones; 20% to 30% occur once, and the top ten carry more than 2%. Sequencing input: blood. The source is a female donor with papillary thyroid cancer or a benign thyroid nodule (not recorded which). Some clones in this sample may be carry-over from other donors' samples.

As concerns this clone: An end of the junction does not agree with germline; a read error may underlie this. This chain uses TRBV28 with TRBJ1-2, with D unclear. Per the germline V gene, CDR1 is MDHEN and CDR2 is SYDVKM. The CDR3 covers 15 residues. The CDR3 protein is CASIHPAIPNYCYTF. The CDR3 DNA reads TGTGCCAGCATCCACCCGGCGATACCTAACTATTGCTACACCTTC.

This clone appeared many times. The genes are TRBV6-1 and TRBJ2-4; 10 bases fit TRBD1. V trimming: 5 bases; J trimming: 9 bases; junction bases outside the gene matches: 7. The germline CDR1 and CDR2 sequences are MNHNS and SASEGT. The CDR3 runs to 14 residues. The CDR3 here is CASSTGQGNAIQYF. The DNA for the CDR3 is TGTGCCAGCAGTACGGGACAGGGGAACGCCATTCAGTACTTC.

In its sample, this clone was seen many times. The J gene is TRBJ1-2, the V gene TRBV11-1; D remains ambiguous. Trimming shortened V by 5 bases and J by 2 bases, and 18 bases separated the two germline ends. Per germline, CDR1 SGHAT and CDR2 FQDESV (reference sequence). The CDR3 contains 16 residues. In DNA form, the CDR3 reads TGTGCCAGCAGCACTTCTGATGGAGGGATGAACTATGGCTACACCTTC. It yields the protein CASSTSDGGMNYGYTF.

This clone was counted many times. The chain is built from TRBV3-1 and TRBJ2-5; 13 bases fit TRBD2. V shed 4 bases, J shed 5 bases, and the junction held 13 bases outside the gene matches. This CDR3 is built from 18 residues. The germline V gene has CDR1 LGHDT and CDR2 YNNKEL (reference sequence). In DNA, the CDR3 is TGTGCCAGCAGCCCAACACCCACGGGACTAGCGGGAACTGAGACCCAGTACTTC. It translates to CASSPTPTGLAGTETQYF.

The chain employs TRBV14 and TRBJ1-2; D remains unclear. The V end lost 2 bases, the J end lost 4 bases, and 11 bases lay between the germline ends. The CDR3 sequence is 14 residues long. Germline V gives CDR1 SGHDN, CDR2 FVKESK. CDR3 residues: CASSQFRTRYGYTF. CDR3 sequence (DNA): TGTGCCAGCAGCCAATTCCGCACCCGCTATGGCTACACCTTC. Using reference TRBV14 and TRBJ1-2 for the parts outside the CDR3, the full variable domain is EAGVTQFPSHSVIEKGQTVTLRCDPISGHDNLYWYRRVMGKEIKFLLHFVKESKQDESGMPNNRFLAERTGGTYSTLKVQPAELEDSGVYFCASSQFRTRYGYTFGSGTRLTVV.

As regards this clone: The conserved closing phenylalanine or tryptophan is absent in this CDR3, likely reflecting a read error. This chain joins TRBV28 and TRBJ2-3; 8 positions match TRBD2. Looked up from germline, CDR1 is MDHEN and CDR2 is SYDVKM. The CDR3 sequence is 14 residues long. V trimming: 2 bases; J trimming: 7 bases; junction bases outside the gene matches: 5. The CDR3 is CASSLGREAYTQYI. The CDR3 region has the DNA TGTGCCAGCAGTTTAGGGCGGGAGGCGTATACGCAGTATATT.

This clone was counted ten times or more. The CDR3 reads CASSFEQGNSPLHF. The CDR3 bases are TGTGCCAGCAGTTTTGAACAGGGTAATTCACCCCTCCACTTT. V and J are TRBV12-3 or TRBV12-4 and TRBJ1-6; tentatively, D is TRBD1 (6 bases). The V end was cut by 3 bases, the J end by 6 bases, with 9 bases between. This CDR3 contains 14 residues.

Many counts were recorded for this clone. This may arise from a read error, as a much more abundant clone is one base away. V and J are TRBV15 and TRBJ1-1; D gene ambiguous. Trimming took 10 bases from V and 3 from J, leaving 18 bases between them. This CDR3 spans 14 amino acids. CDR1 and CDR2 (germline): LNHNV, YYDKDF (reference sequence). Written as DNA, the CDR3 is TGTGCCATGTCAGAAGGGTCTTACTACACTGAAGCTTTCTTT. Protein sequence: CAMSEGSYYTEAFF.

The J gene is TRBJ2-3, the V gene TRBV6-5, with 9 bases that match TRBD2. The CDR3 spans 15 residues. Per the germline V gene, CDR1 is MNHEY and CDR2 is SVGAGI. J gave up 6 bases and V 4 bases, and 8 bases lay outside the gene matches. In nucleotides, the CDR3 is TGTGCCAGCAGTTCGCTAGCGGGGACCACTGATACGCAGTATTTT. Translating gives CASSSLAGTTDTQYF.

This clone was picked up many times. The chain's CDR3 is CASSHPGLSIGNTIYF. The CDR3 nucleotides read TGTGCCAGCAGCCATCCGGGACTAAGTATTGGAAACACCATATATTTT. The chain combines TRBV14 with TRBJ1-3; TRBD1 might be the D (5 bases). Germline loops: CDR1 SGHDN, CDR2 FVKESK. V was cut by 3 bases and J by 3 bases, with 15 bases left in between. The CDR3 covers 16 residues.

This clone was observed a handful of times. CDR3: CASSVRRAYEQYF. CDR3 in DNA: TGTGCCAGCAGTGTGCGGAGAGCGTACGAGCAGTACTTC. The chain combines TRBV6-1 with TRBJ2-7; D is undetermined. V lost 4 bases and J lost 4, with 11 bases in between. CDR1 is MNHNS and CDR2 is SASEGT in the germline V gene. CDR3 length equals 13 residues.

This clone has a count of ten or more. V usage is TRBV6-4 and J usage is TRBJ2-2; 8 bases are a match to TRBD1. This CDR3 is built from 14 residues. Trimming removed 3 bases from V and 6 bases from J; junction bases left unmatched: 3. Germline V gene data show CDR1 as MRHNA and CDR2 as SNTAGT. In DNA form, the CDR3 reads TGTGCCAGCAGTGAGGACAGGGAAGCCGGGGAGCTGTTTTTT. Its translation: CASSEDREAGELFF.

This sequence joins TRBV6-1 and TRBJ2-3; perhaps TRBD2 as D (5 bases). Per germline, CDR1 MNHNS and CDR2 SASEGT. V was clipped by 7 bases and J by 4 bases, with 15 bases between them. This CDR3 comprises 14 residues. CDR3 protein: CASIRVERPDTQYF. CDR3 DNA sequence: TGTGCCAGCATAAGGGTTGAGCGGCCAGATACGCAGTATTTT.

This clone appeared many times. It may be a read error: a sequence one base away is much more abundant. The rearrangement uses TRBV20-1 and TRBJ1-4, with D hard to call. Per the germline V gene, CDR1 is DFQATT and CDR2 is SNEGSKA (reference sequence). The CDR3 has 15 residues. V lost 6 bases and J lost 7, with 21 bases in between. DNA for the CDR3: TGCAGTGCCCCGAGGAGAAGAGCAGTGGGTGAAAAACTGTTTTTT. Translation gives CSAPRRRAVGEKLFF.

This clone was counted at least ten times. V and J are TRBV19 and TRBJ1-5; 8 positions match TRBD1. The CDR3 has 14 residues. Germline-derived CDR1 and CDR2 are LNHDA and SQIVND (reference sequence). The junction had 9 bases not matched to a gene; V was cut back by 4 bases and J by 10 bases. The CDR3 spells CASSNRQGISPQHF. CDR3 coding DNA: TGTGCCAGTAGTAACCGACAGGGGATTTCCCCCCAGCATTTT.

In DNA form, the CDR3 reads TGTGCCAGCAGCCAAAAGAGAGAACCGGGACTAGCGGGAGATGAGCAGTTCTTC. Its translation: CASSQKREPGLAGDEQFF. The chain links TRBV11-3 to TRBJ2-1, with 14 nucleotides matching TRBD2. V lost 5 bases and J lost 8; bases outside the gene matches: 14. Germline V gives CDR1 SGHNT, CDR2 YENEEA. This CDR3 has 18 amino acids.

In this sample, this clone turned up many times. The chain couples TRBV11-2 to TRBJ2-7; D is possibly TRBD2 (6 bases). V was shortened by 3 bases and J by 3 bases, with 24 bases between the two germline ends. Germline V lookup: CDR1 SGHAT, CDR2 FQNNGV. The CDR3 consists of 18 residues. The CDR3 bases are TGTGCCAGCAGCTTGGACCCGGCGGTAGCGGAGACGCTCTACGAGCAGTACTTC. Residues: CASSLDPAVAETLYEQYF.

This clone was seen many times. The genes are TRBV3-1 and TRBJ1-4, with a tentative D call TRBD1 (5 bases). V gave up 3 bases and J gave up 8 bases, with 13 bases separating them. The CDR3 runs to 14 residues. Germline V CDR1 and CDR2: LGHDT, YNNKEL (reference sequence). The CDR3 DNA reads TGTGCCAGCAGCCAGGGTGACAGACGAGAAAAACTGTTTTTT. Translating it yields CASSQGDRREKLFF. The full variable domain, rest sourced from reference TRBV3-1 and TRBJ1-4, is DTAVSQTPKYLVTQMGNDKSIKCEQNLGHDTMYWYKQDSKKFLKIMFSYNNKELIINETVPNRFSPKSPDKAHLNLHINSLELGDSAVYFCASSQGDRREKLFFGSGTQLSVL.

This clone was counted between two and nine times. The CDR3 DNA reads TGTGCCAGCAGTTTACTACCTAGCCGCTCAAGACTTCAGATCGAGCAGTACTTC. Protein: CASSLLPSRSRLQIEQYF. This chain joins TRBV6-2 or TRBV6-3 and TRBJ2-7, with D possibly TRBD2 on 5 matching bases. This CDR3 region has 18 residues. V shed 4 bases and J shed 6 bases, with 28 bases lying between them. Looked up from germline, CDR1 is MNHEY and CDR2 is SVGEGT.

This clone came up once. This may be a read error: a much more frequent sequence differs by one nucleotide. The chain joins TRBV5-6 to TRBJ2-3; D not resolved. The length of the CDR3 is 16 residues. In germline, CDR1 is SGHDT, CDR2 YYEEEE. V lost 0 bases and J 5 bases, leaving 16 bases between the germline ends. CDR3 residues: CASSLAGAPWGDTQYF. Written as DNA, the CDR3 is TGTGCCAGCAGCTTGGCCGGCGCCCCCTGGGGAGATACGCAGTATTTT.

Notes on this clone: Germline and junction disagree at one end, which may indicate a read error. The genes are TRBV19 and TRBJ2-1; 8 nucleotides line up with TRBD2. The CDR3 spans 16 residues. Germline CDR1 and CDR2: LNHDA and SQIVND (reference sequence). CDR3 sequence reads: CVSRMSGSGSNSEQFF. In DNA, the CDR3 is TGTGTCAGTAGAATGAGCGGGAGCGGTTCGAACAGTGAGCAGTTCTTC.